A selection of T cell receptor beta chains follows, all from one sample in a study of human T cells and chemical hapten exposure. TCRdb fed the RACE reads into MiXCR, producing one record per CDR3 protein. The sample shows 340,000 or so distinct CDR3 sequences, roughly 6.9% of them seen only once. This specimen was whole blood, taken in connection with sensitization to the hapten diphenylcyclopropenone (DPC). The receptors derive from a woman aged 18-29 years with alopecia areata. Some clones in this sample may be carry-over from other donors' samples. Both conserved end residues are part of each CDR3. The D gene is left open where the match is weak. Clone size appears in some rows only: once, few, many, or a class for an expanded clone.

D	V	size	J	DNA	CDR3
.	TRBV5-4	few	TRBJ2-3	TGTGCCAGCAGCAACCCTAGTGGCGCCGCAGATACGCAGTATTTT	CASSNPSGAADTQYF
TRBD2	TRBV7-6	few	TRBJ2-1	TGTGCCAGCAGCCTTAGAGTCCCCGGGGGGTACTACAATGAGCAGTTCTTC	CASSLRVPGGYYNEQFF
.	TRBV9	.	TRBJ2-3	TGTGCCAGCAGCGTAGGGGTCACAGATACGCAGTATTTT	CASSVGVTDTQYF
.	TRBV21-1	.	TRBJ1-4	TGTGCCAGCAGCAAAACCCCTGGACAGGAGATAAATGAAAAACTGTTTTTT	CASSKTPGQEINEKLFF
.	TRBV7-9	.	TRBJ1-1	TGTGCCAGCAGCTTAGATGGGTACATGAACACTGAAGCTTTCTTT	CASSLDGYMNTEAFF
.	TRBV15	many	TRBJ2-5	TGTGCCACCAGCAGAGATAGTGGGGGACTCCAAGAGACCCAGTACTTC	CATSRDSGGLQETQYF
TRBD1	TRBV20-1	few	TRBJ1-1	TGCAGTGCTCCCGGGACAGGGGCGGTGATGAACACTGAAGCTTTCTTT	CSAPGTGAVMNTEAFF
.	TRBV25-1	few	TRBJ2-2	TGTGCCAGCAGTGAAGGACAGGAGCTGTTTTTT	CASSEGQELFF
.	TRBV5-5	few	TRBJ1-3	TGTGCCAGCAGCCCCGGTCTGAGGGGAGCTGGAAACACCATATATTTT	CASSPGLRGAGNTIYF
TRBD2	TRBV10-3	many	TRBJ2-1	TGTGCCATCAGCGGTTCACTAGCGGGTAATGAGCAGTTCTTC	CAISGSLAGNEQFF
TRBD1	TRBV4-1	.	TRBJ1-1	TGCGCCAGCAGCCAAGGACAGGGGGTGATGAACACTGAAGCTTTCTTT	CASSQGQGVMNTEAFF
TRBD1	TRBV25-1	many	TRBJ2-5	TGTGCCATCGGACAGGGAGAGACCCAGTACTTC	CAIGQGETQYF
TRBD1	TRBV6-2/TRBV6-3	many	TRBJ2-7	TGTGCCAGCATTAAGACAGGGAGCTACGAGCAGTACTTC	CASIKTGSYEQYF
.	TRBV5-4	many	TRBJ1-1	TGTGCCAGCAGCCCCGGCCCAATGAACACTGAAGCTTTCTTT	CASSPGPMNTEAFF
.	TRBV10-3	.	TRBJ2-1	TGTGCCATCAGTGAGTCGCGTCGGGGATACAATGAGCAGTTCTTC	CAISESRRGYNEQFF
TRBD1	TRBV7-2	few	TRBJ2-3	TGTGCCAGCAGCAAAAGGACAGGGTTGACCACAGATACGCAGTATTTT	CASSKRTGLTTDTQYF
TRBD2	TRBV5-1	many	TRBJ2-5	TGCGCCAGCAGCTTGGTTCTAGCGGGGGGTCAAGAGACCCAGTACTTC	CASSLVLAGGQETQYF
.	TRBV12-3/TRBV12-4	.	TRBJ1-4	TGTGCCAGCAGATCAAGGGAGGAGATCACAAAACTGTTTTTT	CASRSREEITKLFF
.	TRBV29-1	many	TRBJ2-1	TGCAGCGTCCACCACGGACGGGAGAGAAGCAATGAGCAGTTCTTC	CSVHHGRERSNEQFF
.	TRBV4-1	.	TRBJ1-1	TGCGCCAGCAGCCTCGCAACTACAGTGTTGAACACTGAAGCTTTCTTT	CASSLATTVLNTEAFF
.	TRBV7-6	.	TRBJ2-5	TGTGCCAGCAGCCCCGCCGGACAGCGCTTTAGGGAGACCCAGTACTTC	CASSPAGQRFRETQYF
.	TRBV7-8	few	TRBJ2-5	TGTGCCAGCAGCTTAGCGATCACAGAAGAGACCCAGTACTTC	CASSLAITEETQYF
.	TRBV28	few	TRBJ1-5	TGTGCCAGCAGCCAATTTTTCCCCAATCAGCCCCAGCATTTT	CASSQFFPNQPQHF
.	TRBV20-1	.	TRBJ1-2	TGCAGTGCTAGTAAATCTCAGGGAGTCTTATGGCTACACACCTTC	CSASKSQGVLWLHTF
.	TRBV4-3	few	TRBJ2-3	TGCGCCAGCAGCCTTTTGGGGGAGAGTACGCAGTATTTT	CASSLLGESTQYF
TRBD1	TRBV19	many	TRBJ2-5	TGTGCCAGTAGTATGCGGGGACAGGGGCGGGAGACCCAGTACTTC	CASSMRGQGRETQYF
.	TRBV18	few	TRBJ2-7	TGTGCCAGCTCACCTGAAGGGGACGGAGCCTACGAGCAGTACTTC	CASSPEGDGAYEQYF
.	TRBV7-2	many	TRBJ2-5	TGTGCCAGCAGCTTAGCCCTAGCGACAGAGACCCAGTACTTC	CASSLALATETQYF
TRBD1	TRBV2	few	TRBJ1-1	TGTGCCAGCAGTGAGGGGACAGGGGCAGCTAACACTGAAGCTTTCTTT	CASSEGTGAANTEAFF
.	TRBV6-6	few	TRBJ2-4	TGTGCCAGCAGTCCCTCTCAGAGAAACATTCAGTACTTC	CASSPSQRNIQYF
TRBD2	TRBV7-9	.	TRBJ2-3	TGTGACAGCAGCCCACTTACGGGGGGGGCCATTGGCACAGATACGCAGTATTTT	CDSSPLTGGAIGTDTQYF
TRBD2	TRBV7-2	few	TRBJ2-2	TGTGCCAGCAGCCTAGCGGCACTTGCGAACACCGGGGAGCTGTTTTTT	CASSLAALANTGELFF
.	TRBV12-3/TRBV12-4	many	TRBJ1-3	TGTGCCAGCAGTTTATTTGGCACTGGAAACACCATATATTTT	CASSLFGTGNTIYF
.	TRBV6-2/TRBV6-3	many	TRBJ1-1	TGTGCCAGCAGTTCAGATACCCGAGGGACTGAAGCTTTCTTT	CASSSDTRGTEAFF
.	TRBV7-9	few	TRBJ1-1	TGTGCCAGCAGCTTGCTTTTTGGTACTGAAGCTTTCTTT	CASSLLFGTEAFF
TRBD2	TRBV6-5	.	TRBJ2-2	TGTGCCAGCAGTTACTCGTTAACTAGCGGGGGGGGCACCGGGGAGCTGTTTTTT	CASSYSLTSGGGTGELFF
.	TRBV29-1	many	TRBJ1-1	TGCAGCGTTGGCCGGCGCATCGGTATGACTTTCTTT	CSVGRRIGMTFF
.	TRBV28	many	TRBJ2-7	TGTGCCAGCAGTGCCCCCTACGAGCAGTACTTC	CASSAPYEQYF
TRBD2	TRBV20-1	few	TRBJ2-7	TGCAGTGCTACTAGCGGCCTGAGCTCCTACGAGCAGTACTTC	CSATSGLSSYEQYF
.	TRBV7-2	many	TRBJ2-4	TGTGCCAGCACGCCAGGTGGGGGTAGCGTGGGCCTTAAAAACATTCAGTACTTC	CASTPGGGSVGLKNIQYF
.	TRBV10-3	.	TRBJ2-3	TGTGCCATCAGTGACCCCGACAGTGGTGCCTCCACAGATACGCAGTATTTT	CAISDPDSGASTDTQYF
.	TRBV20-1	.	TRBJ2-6	TGCAGTGCTAGAGTGGCACGGGCCCCCCCCCACGTCCTGACTTTC	CSARVARAPPHVLTF
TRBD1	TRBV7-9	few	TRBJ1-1	TGTGCCAGCAGCTTAGACAACCTCAGGACAGGGAAGAACACTGAAGCTTTCTTT	CASSLDNLRTGKNTEAFF